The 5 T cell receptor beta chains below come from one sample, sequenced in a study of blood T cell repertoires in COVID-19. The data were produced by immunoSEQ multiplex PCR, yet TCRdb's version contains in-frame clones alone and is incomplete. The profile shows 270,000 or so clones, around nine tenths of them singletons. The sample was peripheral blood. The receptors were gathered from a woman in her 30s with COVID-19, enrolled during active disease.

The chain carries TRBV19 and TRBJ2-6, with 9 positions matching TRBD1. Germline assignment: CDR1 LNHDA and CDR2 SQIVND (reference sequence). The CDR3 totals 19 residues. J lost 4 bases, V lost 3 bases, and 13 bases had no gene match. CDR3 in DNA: TGTGCCAGTAGTATTGCCTTTCGACAGGGGGTATCGGGGGCCAACGTCCTGACTTTC. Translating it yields CASSIAFRQGVSGANVLTF. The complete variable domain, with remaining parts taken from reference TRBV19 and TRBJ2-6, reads DGGITQSPKYLFRKEGQNVTLSCEQNLNHDAMYWYRQDPGQGLRLIYYSQIVNDFQKGDIAEGYSVSREKKESFPLTVTSAQKNPTAFYLCASSIAFRQGVSGANVLTFGAGSRLTVL.

The CDR3 sequence: CASSERTGVGGYTF. Here the CDR3 DNA reads TGTGCCAGCAGCGAGAGGACAGGGGTCGGTGGCTACACCTTC. This sequence joins TRBV9 and TRBJ1-2, with TRBD1 matching 9 bases. CDR3 length: 14 residues. CDR1 is SGDLS, CDR2 YYNGEE, per germline. Unmatched junction bases numbered 7, after V lost 3 bases and J lost 7 bases. The full variable domain, with the rest looked up from reference TRBV9 and TRBJ1-2, is DSGVTQTPKHLITATGQRVTLRCSPRSGDLSVYWYQQSLDQGLQFLIQYYNGEERAKGNILERFSAQQFPDLHSELNLSSLELGDSALYFCASSERTGVGGYTFGSGTRLTVV.

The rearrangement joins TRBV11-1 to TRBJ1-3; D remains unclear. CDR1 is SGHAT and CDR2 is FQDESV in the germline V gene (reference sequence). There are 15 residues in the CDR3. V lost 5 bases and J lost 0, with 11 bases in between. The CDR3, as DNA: TGTGCCAGCAGCGCAGACTCTCACTCTGGAAACACCATATATTTT. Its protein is CASSADSHSGNTIYF.

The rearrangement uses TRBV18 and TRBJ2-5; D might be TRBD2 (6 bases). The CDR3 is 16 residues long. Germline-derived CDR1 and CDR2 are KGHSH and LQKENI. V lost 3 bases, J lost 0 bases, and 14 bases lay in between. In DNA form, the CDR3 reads TGTGCCAGCTCACCCTTTGGCGGGGCTTACCAAGAGACCCAGTACTTC. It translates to CASSPFGGAYQETQYF.

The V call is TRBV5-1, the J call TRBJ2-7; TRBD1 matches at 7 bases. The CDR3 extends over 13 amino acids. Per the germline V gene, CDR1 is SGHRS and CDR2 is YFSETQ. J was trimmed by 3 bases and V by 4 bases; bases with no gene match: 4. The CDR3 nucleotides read TGCGCCAGCAGCAACAGGGGCCTCTACGAGCAGTACTTC. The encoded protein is CASSNRGLYEQYF.